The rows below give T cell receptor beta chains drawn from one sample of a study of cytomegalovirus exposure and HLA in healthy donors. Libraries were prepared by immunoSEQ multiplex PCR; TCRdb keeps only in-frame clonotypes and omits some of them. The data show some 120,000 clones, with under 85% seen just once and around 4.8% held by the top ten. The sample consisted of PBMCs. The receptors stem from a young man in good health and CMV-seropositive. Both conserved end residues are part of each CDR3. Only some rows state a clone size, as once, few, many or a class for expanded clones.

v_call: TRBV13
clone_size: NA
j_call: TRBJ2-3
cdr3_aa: CASSSPQGTDTQYF

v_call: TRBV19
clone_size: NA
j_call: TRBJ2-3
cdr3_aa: CASSNDHGLAGTDTQYF

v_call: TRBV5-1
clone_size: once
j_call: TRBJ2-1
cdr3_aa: CASSPWESGATYRDEQFF

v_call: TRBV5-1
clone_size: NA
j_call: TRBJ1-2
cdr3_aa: CASSLDGWEAYGYTF

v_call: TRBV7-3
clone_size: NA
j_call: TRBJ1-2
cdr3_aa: CASSASGTGGGYTF

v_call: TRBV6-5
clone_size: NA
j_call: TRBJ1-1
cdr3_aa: CASSYSTRLNTEAFF

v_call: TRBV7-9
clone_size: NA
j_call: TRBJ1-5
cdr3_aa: CASSSAGGLQPQHF

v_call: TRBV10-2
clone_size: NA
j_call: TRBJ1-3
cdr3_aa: CASSEQGVANTIYF

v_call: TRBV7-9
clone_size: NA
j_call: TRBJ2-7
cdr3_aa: CASSLTAGGPLEQYF

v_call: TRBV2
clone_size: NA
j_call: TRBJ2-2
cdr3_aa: CASRHSGQGSTGELFF

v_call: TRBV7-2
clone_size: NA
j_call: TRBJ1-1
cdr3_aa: CASSLVAGGDTEAFF

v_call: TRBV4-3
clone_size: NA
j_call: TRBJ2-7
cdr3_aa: CASSQDKTGSSYEQYF

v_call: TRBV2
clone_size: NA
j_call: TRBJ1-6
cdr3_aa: CASSEARLDSPLHF

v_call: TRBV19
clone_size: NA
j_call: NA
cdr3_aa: CASSGTAFSYEQYF

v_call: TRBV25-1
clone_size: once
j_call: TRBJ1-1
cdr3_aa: CASSERDRLQLNTEAFF

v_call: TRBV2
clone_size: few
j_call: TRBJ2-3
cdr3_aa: CASSGSDQDTQYF

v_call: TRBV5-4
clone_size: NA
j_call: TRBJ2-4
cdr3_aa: CASSLSPLAGNIQYF

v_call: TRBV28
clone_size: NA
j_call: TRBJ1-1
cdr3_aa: CASSFEGNTEAFF

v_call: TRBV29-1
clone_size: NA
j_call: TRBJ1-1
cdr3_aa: CSVLPTGAGAEAFF

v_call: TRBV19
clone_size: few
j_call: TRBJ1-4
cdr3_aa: CASSTPQDYEKLFF

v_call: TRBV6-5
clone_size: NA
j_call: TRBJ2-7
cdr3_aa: CASSPWRGYEQYF

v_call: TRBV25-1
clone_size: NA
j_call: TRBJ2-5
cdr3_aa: CASSETGGKSYQETQYF

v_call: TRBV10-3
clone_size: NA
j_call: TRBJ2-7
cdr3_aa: CAIRKQGTTPREQYF

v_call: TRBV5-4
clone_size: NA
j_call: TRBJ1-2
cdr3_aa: CASSLGGPMDYGYTF

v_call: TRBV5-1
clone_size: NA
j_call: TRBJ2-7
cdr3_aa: CASSLGNQGTRYEQYF

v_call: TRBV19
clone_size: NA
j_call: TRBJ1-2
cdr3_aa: CASSIKGQGWNGYTF

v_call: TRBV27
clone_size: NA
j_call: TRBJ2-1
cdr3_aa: CASSLAGTGDYNEQFF

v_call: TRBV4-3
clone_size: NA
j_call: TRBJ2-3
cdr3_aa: CASSQDLTSGGPPVWDTQYF

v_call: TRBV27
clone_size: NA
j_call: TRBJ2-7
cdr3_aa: CASSLLGQGPIYEQYF

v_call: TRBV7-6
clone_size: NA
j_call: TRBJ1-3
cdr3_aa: CASSPPGGQGTDTIYF

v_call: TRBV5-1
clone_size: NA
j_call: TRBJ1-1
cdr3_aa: CASSGMESSTEAFF

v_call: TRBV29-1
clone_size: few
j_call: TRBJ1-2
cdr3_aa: CSVTDRGYPYGYTF

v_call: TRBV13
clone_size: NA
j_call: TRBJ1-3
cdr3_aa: CASSLVSRDRSGNTIYF

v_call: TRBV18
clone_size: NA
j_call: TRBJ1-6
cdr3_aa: CASSPAGTGVGNSPLHF

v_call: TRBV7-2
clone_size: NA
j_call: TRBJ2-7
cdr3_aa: CASSWTGYEQYF

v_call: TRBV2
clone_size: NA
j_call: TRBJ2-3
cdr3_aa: CASRRGSPTDTQYF

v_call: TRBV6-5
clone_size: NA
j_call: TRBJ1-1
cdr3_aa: CASTLGGVGTEAFF

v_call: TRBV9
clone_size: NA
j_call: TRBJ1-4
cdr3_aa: CASSVTTGVREKLFF

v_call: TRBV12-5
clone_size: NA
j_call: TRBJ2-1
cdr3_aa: CASGGYRRGVAGASRNEQFF

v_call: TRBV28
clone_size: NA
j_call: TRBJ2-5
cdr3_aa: CASSSPAGGFQETQYF

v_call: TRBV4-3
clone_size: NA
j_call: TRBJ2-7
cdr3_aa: CASSQEASGVSYEQYF

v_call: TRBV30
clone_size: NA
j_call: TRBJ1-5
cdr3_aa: CAPQSREEWQPQHF

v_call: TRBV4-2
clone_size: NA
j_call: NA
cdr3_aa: CASSQEGIYEQYF

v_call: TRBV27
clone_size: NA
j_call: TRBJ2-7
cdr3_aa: CASRVLGGGGRHEQYF

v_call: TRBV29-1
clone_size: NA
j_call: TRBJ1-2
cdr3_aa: CSVASGGYTF

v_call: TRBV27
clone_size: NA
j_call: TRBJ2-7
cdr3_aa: CASSTGGSYEQYF

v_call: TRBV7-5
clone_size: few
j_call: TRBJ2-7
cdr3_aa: CVRSLAGTGGSDEQYF

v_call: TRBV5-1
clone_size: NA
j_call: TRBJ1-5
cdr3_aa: CASSVGQGAHQPQHF

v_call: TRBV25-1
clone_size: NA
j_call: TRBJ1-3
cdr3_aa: CASSGDRGGRNTIYF

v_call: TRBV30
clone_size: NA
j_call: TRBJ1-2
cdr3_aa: CAWSREPGSYGYTF

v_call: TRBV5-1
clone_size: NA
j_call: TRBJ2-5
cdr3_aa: CASSSAFETQYF

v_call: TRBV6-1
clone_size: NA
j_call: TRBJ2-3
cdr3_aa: CASSVSGLRTDTQYF

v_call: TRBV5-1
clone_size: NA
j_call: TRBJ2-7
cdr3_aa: CASSWTGISYEQYF

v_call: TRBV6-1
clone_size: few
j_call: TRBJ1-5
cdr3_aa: CASSESGSGQPQHF

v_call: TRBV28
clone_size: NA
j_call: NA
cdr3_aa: CASSPPGGGGYEQYF

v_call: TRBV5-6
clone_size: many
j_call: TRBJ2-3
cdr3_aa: CASSAGLAGFTDTQYF

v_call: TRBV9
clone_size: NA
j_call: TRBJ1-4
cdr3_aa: CASSPYGTGWEKLFF

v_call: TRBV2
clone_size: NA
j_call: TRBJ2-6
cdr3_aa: CASSVQRVSGANVLTF